These 19 T cell receptor beta chains were sequenced from one sample in a study of post-analysis software for immune sequencing data (dated by TCRdb to the mid-2010s). General conclusions and limits of the study: Significantly higher frequencies in patients than in controls were found for about 5 TRBV segments, including TRBV5-6, TRBV5-1 and TRBV20-1.

No antigens are known for them. The library was prepared using PCR. TCRdb names Illumina HiSeq 2500 as the instrument used. To reduce PCR and sequencing biases, unique molecular identifiers were built into the TCR beta cDNA libraries. TCRdb ran its own pipeline on the public reads, namely fastp trimming at Q25 and MiXCR clone calling, and kept in-frame beta chains. Every distinct CDR3 protein forms one entry, paired with its most common genes and DNA. The sample table contains hundreds of thousands of distinct CDR3 sequences; only one count was recorded for less than 45% of them. The biggest ten clones account for around an eighth of the sample. The specimen was blood. The receptors derive from a girl between 10 and 17 years old with multiple sclerosis.

The sample holds a few counts of this clonotype. The chain has TRBV29-1 and TRBJ2-1; TRBD2 agrees at 8 bases. V lost 6 bases and J lost 6; bases outside the gene matches: 13. Germline loops: CDR1 SQVTM, CDR2 ANQGSEA. The CDR3 runs 15 residues. The CDR3 spells CSVARGLAGLNEQFF. CDR3 coding DNA: TGCAGCGTGGCTAGGGGCCTAGCGGGTCTCAATGAGCAGTTCTTC.

The J gene is TRBJ2-5, the V gene TRBV27, with D possibly being TRBD1 (6 bases). Per the germline V gene, CDR1 is MNHEY and CDR2 is SMNVEV (reference sequence). V was shortened by 0 bases and J by 1 base, with 9 bases between the two germline ends. This CDR3 spans 15 amino acids. The CDR3 DNA follows: TGTGCCAGCAGTTTATCGGCAGGGGTCCAAGAGACCCAGTACTTC. Protein product: CASSLSAGVQETQYF.

Regarding this clonotype: One end of the junction does not line up with germline, which may come from a read error. The rearrangement joins TRBV5-1 to TRBJ1-1; D might be TRBD1 (5 bases). The germline CDR1 and CDR2 sequences are SGHRS and YFSETQ. The CDR3 runs 17 residues. CDR3 amino acids: CAGSLDFIVRADTEAFF. CDR3 nucleotides: TGCGCCGGCAGCTTGGACTTTATTGTCAGGGCGGACACTGAAGCTTTCTTT.

This clonotype was counted between two and nine times. The chain recombines TRBV5-1 with TRBJ2-4; no definite D call. The CDR3 length is 11 residues. The germline V gene has CDR1 SGHRS and CDR2 YFSETQ. V shed 3 bases and J shed 8 bases, with 6 bases lying between them. The CDR3 region has the DNA TGCGCCAGCAGCTCGAGAGACATTCAGTACTTC. It yields the protein CASSSRDIQYF.

The chain employs TRBV29-1 and TRBJ2-2, with 7 nucleotides matching TRBD2. V lost 2 bases to trimming and J lost 6 bases; unmatched junction nucleotides: 6. Germline V CDR1 and CDR2: SQVTM, ANQGSEA. The CDR3 spans 14 residues. The DNA of the CDR3 is TGCAGCGTTGAAAAATCTGCGGGGGCCGGGGAGCTGTTTTTT. This gives the protein CSVEKSAGAGELFF.

V is TRBV20-1 and J is TRBJ1-1; no clear D gene. V was trimmed by 5 bases and J by 6 bases, leaving 19 bases between them. The CDR3 length is 14 residues. From germline, CDR1 is DFQATT and CDR2 SNEGSKA (reference sequence). CDR3 coding DNA: TGCAGTGCTTGGGCCGGGAAATTTAACGCTGAAGCTTTCTTT. It specifies CSAWAGKFNAEAFF.

The chain is built from TRBV29-1 and TRBJ1-2; 8 bases agree with TRBD1. The CDR3 has 15 residues. J gave up 8 bases and V 3 bases, and 14 bases lay outside the gene matches. The germline gives CDR1 SQVTM, CDR2 ANQGSEA. This chain's CDR3 is CSVDLPGGKHRGYTF. CDR3 nucleotide sequence: TGCAGCGTTGACCTCCCAGGGGGCAAACATCGCGGCTACACCTTC.

Comment on this clonotype: At one boundary the junction diverges from the germline segment, which might be a read error. This sequence joins TRBV4-1 and TRBJ1-1; no definite D call. The CDR3 extends over 15 amino acids. The germline V gene has CDR1 MGHRA and CDR2 YSYEKL. CDR3 amino acids: CASSQWIGLNPEAFF. The CDR3, as DNA: TGCGCCAGTAGCCAGTGGATAGGCCTGAACCCTGAAGCTTTCTTT.

This chain connects TRBV28 to TRBJ2-4; 7 nucleotides match TRBD1. The junction had 14 bases not matched to a gene; V was cut back by 5 bases and J by 13 bases. The CDR3 is 14 amino acids. Per the germline V gene, CDR1 is MDHEN and CDR2 is SYDVKM. The CDR3 sequence: CASSPIRTGLKQYF. The DNA of the CDR3 is TGTGCCAGCAGTCCAATTAGGACAGGCTTAAAGCAGTACTTC.

The J gene is TRBJ2-7, the V gene TRBV29-1; a possible D gene is TRBD1 (5 bases). The CDR3 is 13 amino acids. Per the germline V gene, CDR1 is SQVTM and CDR2 is ANQGSEA. Trimming cost V 0 bases and J 5 bases, with 11 bases left between them. CDR3 residues: CSVEDLAGNEQYF. In DNA, the CDR3 is TGCAGCGTTGAAGATCTGGCAGGGAACGAGCAGTACTTC.

The CDR3 region has the DNA TGCGCCAGCACCAGGGGTAGTCCAGATACGCAGTATTTT. Protein sequence: CASTRGSPDTQYF. The rearrangement links TRBV5-1 to TRBJ2-3; D perhaps matches TRBD1 (6 bases). Trimming cost V 6 bases and J 4 bases, with 12 bases left between them. The germline gives CDR1 SGHRS, CDR2 YFSETQ. The length of the CDR3 is 13 residues.

This chain joins TRBV28 and TRBJ2-1; 9 nucleotides align to TRBD2. The CDR3 sequence is 15 residues long. The V and J ends lost 3 bases and 9 bases, in that order; junction bases with no gene match: 9. CDR1 and CDR2 (germline): MDHEN, SYDVKM. The CDR3 DNA reads as TGTGCCAGCAGTTTTCCGGCGGGAGGGCCTAGTGAGCAGTTCTTC. It is translated as CASSFPAGGPSEQFF.

This clonotype has more than one count but fewer than ten. The CDR3 bases are TGTGCCAGCAGCTTATTGGGACAGGGGGCAGACGAGCAGTACTTC. The encoded protein is CASSLLGQGADEQYF. The chain has TRBV7-3 and TRBJ2-7; 12 bases agree with TRBD1. CDR1 is SGHTA, CDR2 FQGTGA, per germline. The length of the CDR3 is 15 residues. The ends lost 2 bases at V and 5 bases at J; junction bases unmatched: 4.

In this sample, this clonotype turned up a few times. The chain has TRBV18 and TRBJ2-7, with D uncertain. The CDR3 runs to 13 residues. Trimming left V 1 base short and J 4 bases short, with 8 bases between. Per the germline V gene, CDR1 is KGHSH and CDR2 is LQKENI. The CDR3 coding sequence is TGTGCCAGCTCACCACGAACCGGGTACGAGCAGTACTTC. It specifies CASSPRTGYEQYF. Based on the CDR3 plus reference TRBV18 and TRBJ2-7, the full variable domain is NAGVMQNPRHLVRRRGQEARLRCSPMKGHSHVYWYRQLPEEGLKFMVYLQKENIIDESGMPKERFSAEFPKEGPSILRIQQVVRGDSAAYFCASSPRTGYEQYFGPGTRLTVT.

A single count supports this clonotype. J is TRBJ2-1 and V is TRBV20-1; 10 bases map to TRBD2. CDR1 and CDR2 (germline): DFQATT, SNEGSKA (reference sequence). This CDR3 is built from 14 residues. The V and J ends lost 3 bases and 7 bases, in that order; junction bases with no gene match: 6. In DNA, the CDR3 is TGCAGTGCTAGTAGGAGCGGGAGGGAAAATGAGCAGTTCTTC. As protein: CSASRSGRENEQFF.

The genes are TRBV28 and TRBJ2-7; TRBD1 matches at 10 bases. The J call may be in error: the DNA end matches TRBJ2-5 better. This CDR3 is 13 amino acids long. The germline V gene has CDR1 MDHEN and CDR2 SYDVKM. The CDR3 sequence: CASSLTGGVTQYF. CDR3 in DNA: TGTGCCAGCAGTCTGACAGGGGGCGTGACCCAGTACTTC.

The chain couples TRBV7-6 to TRBJ2-7, with TRBD2 matching 7 bases. Germline V lookup: CDR1 SGHVS, CDR2 FNYEAQ. CDR3 length equals 15 residues. Trimming took 0 bases from V and 6 from J; bases not matched to a gene: 8. CDR3 protein: CASSLAGGFGGEQYF. The CDR3 DNA follows: TGTGCCAGCAGCTTAGCCGGGGGGTTCGGGGGCGAGCAGTACTTC.

About this clonotype: One end of the junction varies from germline; a read error may be responsible. The rearrangement joins TRBV6-1 to TRBJ2-7; TRBD1 aligns across 7 bases. The CDR3 runs 15 residues. Germline loops: CDR1 MNHNS, CDR2 SASEGT. The CDR3, as DNA: TGTGCCAGCCTGCCGTGGGACAGCAGTGTTGACGAGCGGTACTTC. It codes for CASLPWDSSVDERYF.

There are a few counts of this clonotype. This chain joins TRBV3-1 and TRBJ1-2; the match to TRBD1 covers 7 bases. The junction had 5 bases not matched to a gene; V was cut back by 6 bases and J by 4 bases. Germline-derived CDR1 and CDR2 are LGHDT and YNNKEL (reference sequence). The CDR3 runs 13 residues. The CDR3 is CASRHPGGYGYTF. The CDR3 DNA reads TGTGCCAGCAGACACCCAGGGGGCTATGGCTACACCTTC. The complete variable domain, with remaining parts taken from reference TRBV3-1 and TRBJ1-2, reads DTAVSQTPKYLVTQMGNDKSIKCEQNLGHDTMYWYKQDSKKFLKIMFSYNNKELIINETVPNRFSPKSPDKAHLNLHINSLELGDSAVYFCASRHPGGYGYTFGSGTRLTVV.